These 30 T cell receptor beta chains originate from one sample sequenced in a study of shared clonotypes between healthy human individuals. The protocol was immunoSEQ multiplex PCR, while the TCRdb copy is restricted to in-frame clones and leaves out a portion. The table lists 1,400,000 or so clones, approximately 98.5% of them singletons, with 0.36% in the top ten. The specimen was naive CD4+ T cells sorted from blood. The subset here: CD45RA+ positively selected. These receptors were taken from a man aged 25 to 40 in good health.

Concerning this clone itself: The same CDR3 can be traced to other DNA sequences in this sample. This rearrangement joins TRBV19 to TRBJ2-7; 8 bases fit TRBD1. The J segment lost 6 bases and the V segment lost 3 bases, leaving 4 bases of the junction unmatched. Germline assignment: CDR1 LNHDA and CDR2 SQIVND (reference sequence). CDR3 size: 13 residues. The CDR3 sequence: CASSIPGGTEQYF. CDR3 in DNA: TGTGCCAGTAGTATCCCAGGGGGCACCGAGCAGTACTTC.

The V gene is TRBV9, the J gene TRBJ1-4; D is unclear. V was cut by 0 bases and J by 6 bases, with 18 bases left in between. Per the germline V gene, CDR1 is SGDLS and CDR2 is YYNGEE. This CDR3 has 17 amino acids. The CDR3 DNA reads TGTGCCAGCAGCGTAGACCCGTCAGGCGGGTTGTATGAAAAACTGTTTTTT. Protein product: CASSVDPSGGLYEKLFF.

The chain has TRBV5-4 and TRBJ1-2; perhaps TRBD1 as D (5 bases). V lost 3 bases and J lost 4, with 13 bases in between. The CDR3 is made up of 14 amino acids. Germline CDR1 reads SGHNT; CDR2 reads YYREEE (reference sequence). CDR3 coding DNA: TGTGCCAGCAGCTCGGAAAGGGGTTCCTATGGCTACACCTTC. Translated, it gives CASSSERGSYGYTF.

The CDR3 bases are TGTGCCAGCAGCAAACGGGAGGCTCCTAATGAAAAACTGTTTTTT. Its translation: CASSKREAPNEKLFF. The genes are TRBV7-2 and TRBJ1-4; D gene ambiguous. V was trimmed by 5 bases and J by 3 bases, leaving 13 bases between them. Germline assignment: CDR1 SGHTA and CDR2 FQGNSA. The CDR3 totals 15 residues.

The CDR3 protein is CASSQEGWLVTDTQYF. DNA of the CDR3: TGCGCCAGCAGCCAAGAAGGATGGCTAGTGACAGATACGCAGTATTTT. The V call is TRBV4-1, the J call TRBJ2-3; D call uncertain. CDR3 length: 16 residues. CDR1 and CDR2 (germline): MGHRA, YSYEKL. V lost 0 bases and J lost 3, with 13 bases in between.

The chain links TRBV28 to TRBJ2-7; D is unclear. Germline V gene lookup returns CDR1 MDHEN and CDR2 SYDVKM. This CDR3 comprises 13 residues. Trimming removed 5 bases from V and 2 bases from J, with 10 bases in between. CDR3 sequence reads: CASSPIRAYEQYF. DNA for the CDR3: TGTGCCAGCAGTCCCATCCGGGCCTACGAGCAGTACTTC.

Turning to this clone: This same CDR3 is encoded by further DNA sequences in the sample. CDR3 DNA sequence: TGCGCCAGCAGCCCCGCCGGGACAGGCTCCTACGAGCAGTACTTC. As protein: CASSPAGTGSYEQYF. The rearrangement joins TRBV5-1 to TRBJ2-7; TRBD1 aligns across 8 bases. There are 15 residues in the CDR3. Germline V gives CDR1 SGHRS, CDR2 YFSETQ. V lost 4 bases to trimming and J lost 0 bases; unmatched junction nucleotides: 6.

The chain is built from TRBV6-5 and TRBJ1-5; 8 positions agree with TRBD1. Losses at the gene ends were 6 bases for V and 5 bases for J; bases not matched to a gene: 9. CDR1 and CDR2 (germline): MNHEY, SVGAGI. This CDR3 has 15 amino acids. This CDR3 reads CASRPGQARDQPQHF. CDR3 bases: TGTGCCAGCAGACCGGGACAGGCGCGGGATCAGCCCCAGCATTTT.

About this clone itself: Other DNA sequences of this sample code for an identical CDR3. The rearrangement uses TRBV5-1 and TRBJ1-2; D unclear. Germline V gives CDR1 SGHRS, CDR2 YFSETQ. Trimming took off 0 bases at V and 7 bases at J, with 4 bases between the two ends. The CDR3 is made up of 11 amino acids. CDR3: CASSLDTGYTF. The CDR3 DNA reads TGCGCCAGCAGCTTGGACACTGGCTACACCTTC.

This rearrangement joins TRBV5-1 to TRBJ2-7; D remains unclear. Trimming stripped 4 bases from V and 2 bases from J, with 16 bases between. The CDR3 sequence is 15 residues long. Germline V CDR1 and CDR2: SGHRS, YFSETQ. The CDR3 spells CASSPRVGTTYEQYF. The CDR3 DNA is TGCGCCAGCAGCCCCCGGGTCGGCACTACCTACGAGCAGTACTTC.

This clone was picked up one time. CDR3 sequence: CASSRLSTPGQGAGGYTF. Written as DNA, the CDR3 is TGCGCCAGCAGCCGCCTGTCCACCCCGGGACAGGGGGCGGGAGGCTACACCTTC. The rearrangement joins TRBV5-1 to TRBJ1-2, with 12 nucleotides matching TRBD1. J was trimmed by 8 bases and V by 4 bases; bases with no gene match: 18. Germline assignment: CDR1 SGHRS and CDR2 YFSETQ. The CDR3 is made up of 18 amino acids.

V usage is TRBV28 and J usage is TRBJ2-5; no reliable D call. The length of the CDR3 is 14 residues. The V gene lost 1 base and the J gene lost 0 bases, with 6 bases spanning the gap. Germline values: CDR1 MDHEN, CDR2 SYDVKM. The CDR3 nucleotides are TGTGCCAGCAGTTTATCAGCGCACCAAGAGACCCAGTACTTC. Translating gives CASSLSAHQETQYF.

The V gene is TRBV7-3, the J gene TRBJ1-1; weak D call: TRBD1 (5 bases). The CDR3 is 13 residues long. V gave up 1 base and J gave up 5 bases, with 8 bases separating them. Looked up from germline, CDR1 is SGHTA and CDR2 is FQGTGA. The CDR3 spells CASSLRGETEAFF. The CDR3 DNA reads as TGTGCCAGCAGCTTAAGGGGGGAGACTGAAGCTTTCTTT.

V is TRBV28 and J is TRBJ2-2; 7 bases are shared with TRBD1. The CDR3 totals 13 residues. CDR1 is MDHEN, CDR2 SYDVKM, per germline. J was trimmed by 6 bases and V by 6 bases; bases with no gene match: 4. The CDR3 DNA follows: TGTGCCAGCAGCCCCCAGGGGGCCGGGGAGCTGTTTTTT. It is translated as CASSPQGAGELFF.

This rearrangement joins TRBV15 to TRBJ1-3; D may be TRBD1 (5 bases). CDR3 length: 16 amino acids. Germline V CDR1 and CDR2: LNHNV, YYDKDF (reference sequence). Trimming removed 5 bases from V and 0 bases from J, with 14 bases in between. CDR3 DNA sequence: TGTGCCACCAGCGAGGGACCGCCCGACTCTGGAAACACCATATATTTT. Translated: CATSEGPPDSGNTIYF.

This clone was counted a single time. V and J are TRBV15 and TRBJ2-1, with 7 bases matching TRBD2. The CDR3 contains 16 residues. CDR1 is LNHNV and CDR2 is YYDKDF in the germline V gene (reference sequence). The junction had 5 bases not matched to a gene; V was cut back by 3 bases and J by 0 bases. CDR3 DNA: TGTGCCACCAGCAGGGAGCGGGGAAGCTCCTACAATGAGCAGTTCTTC. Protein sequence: CATSRERGSSYNEQFF.

The CDR3 DNA reads as TGTGCCAGCTCACCCCCGAGGGCGGGCACAGATACGCAGTATTTT. It translates to CASSPPRAGTDTQYF. This chain uses TRBV18 with TRBJ2-3; perhaps TRBD2 as D (5 bases). Germline assignment: CDR1 KGHSH and CDR2 LQKENI. Trimming took off 3 bases at V and 1 base at J, with 11 bases between the two ends. This CDR3 has 15 amino acids. The complete variable domain, with remaining parts taken from reference TRBV18 and TRBJ2-3, reads NAGVMQNPRHLVRRRGQEARLRCSPMKGHSHVYWYRQLPEEGLKFMVYLQKENIIDESGMPKERFSAEFPKEGPSILRIQQVVRGDSAAYFCASSPPRAGTDTQYFGPGTRLTVL.

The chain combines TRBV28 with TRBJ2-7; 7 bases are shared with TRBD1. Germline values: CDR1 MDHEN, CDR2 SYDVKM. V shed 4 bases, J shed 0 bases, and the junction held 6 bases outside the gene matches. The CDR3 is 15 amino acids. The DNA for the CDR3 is TGTGCCAGCAGTTCGGCCGGGACAGTCTCCTACGAGCAGTACTTC. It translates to CASSSAGTVSYEQYF.

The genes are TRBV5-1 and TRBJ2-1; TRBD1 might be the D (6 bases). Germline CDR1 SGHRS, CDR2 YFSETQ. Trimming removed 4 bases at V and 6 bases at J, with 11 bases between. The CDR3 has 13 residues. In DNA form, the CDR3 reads TGCGCCAGCAGCCACGGACAGACCAATGAGCAGTTCTTC. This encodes CASSHGQTNEQFF.

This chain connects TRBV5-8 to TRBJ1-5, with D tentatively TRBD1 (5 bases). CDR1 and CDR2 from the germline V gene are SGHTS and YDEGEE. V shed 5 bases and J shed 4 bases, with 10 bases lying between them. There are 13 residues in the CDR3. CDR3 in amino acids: CASRGRENQPQHF. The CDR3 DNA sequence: TGTGCCAGCAGGGGCAGGGAGAATCAGCCCCAGCATTTT.

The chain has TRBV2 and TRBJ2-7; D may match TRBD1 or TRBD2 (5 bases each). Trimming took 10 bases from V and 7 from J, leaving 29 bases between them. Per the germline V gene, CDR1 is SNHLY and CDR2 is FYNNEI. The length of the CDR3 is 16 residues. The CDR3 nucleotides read TGTGCCATCGCCACCTCCGAGGTGGGACCTCCTACTGAGCAGTACTTC. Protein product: CAIATSEVGPPTEQYF.

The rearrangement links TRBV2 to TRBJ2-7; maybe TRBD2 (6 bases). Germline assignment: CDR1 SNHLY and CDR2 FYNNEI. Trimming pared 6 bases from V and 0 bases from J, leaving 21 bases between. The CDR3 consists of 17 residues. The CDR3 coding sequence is TGTGCCAGCAGGGCCCCAGGCGGGGTACGGGGCTCCTACGAGCAGTACTTC. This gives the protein CASRAPGGVRGSYEQYF.

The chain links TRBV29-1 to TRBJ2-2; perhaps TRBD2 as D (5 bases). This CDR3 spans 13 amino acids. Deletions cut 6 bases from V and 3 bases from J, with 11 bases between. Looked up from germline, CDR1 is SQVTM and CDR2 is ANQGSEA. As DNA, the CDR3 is TGCAGCGTGTGCCGGGATTACACCGGGGAGCTGTTTTTT. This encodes CSVCRDYTGELFF.

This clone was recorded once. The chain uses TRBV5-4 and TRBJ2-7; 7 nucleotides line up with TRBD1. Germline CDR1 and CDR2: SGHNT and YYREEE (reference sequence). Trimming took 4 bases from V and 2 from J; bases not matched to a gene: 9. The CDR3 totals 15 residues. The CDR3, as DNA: TGTGCCAGCAGCCAAGACAGGGTGGGGGCCTACGAGCAGTACTTC. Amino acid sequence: CASSQDRVGAYEQYF.

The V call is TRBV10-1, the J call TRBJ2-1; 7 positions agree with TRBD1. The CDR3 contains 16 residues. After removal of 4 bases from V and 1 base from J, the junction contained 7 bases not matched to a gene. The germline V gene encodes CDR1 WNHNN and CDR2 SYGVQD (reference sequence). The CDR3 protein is CASSGYRGQSYNEQFF. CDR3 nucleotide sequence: TGCGCCAGCAGTGGGTACAGGGGACAATCCTACAATGAGCAGTTCTTC.

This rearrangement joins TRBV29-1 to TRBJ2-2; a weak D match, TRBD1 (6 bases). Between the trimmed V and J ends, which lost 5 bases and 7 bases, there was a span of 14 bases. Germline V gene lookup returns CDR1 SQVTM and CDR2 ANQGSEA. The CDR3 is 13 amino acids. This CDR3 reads CSVRGEGGGELFF. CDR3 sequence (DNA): TGCAGCGTTAGAGGGGAAGGGGGCGGGGAGCTGTTTTTT.

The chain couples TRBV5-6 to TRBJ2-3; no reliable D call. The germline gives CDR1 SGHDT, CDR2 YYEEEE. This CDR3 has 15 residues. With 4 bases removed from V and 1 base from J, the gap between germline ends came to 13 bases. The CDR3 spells CASSPLGEGTDTQYF. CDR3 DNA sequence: TGTGCCAGCAGCCCCCTGGGCGAGGGCACAGATACGCAGTATTTT.

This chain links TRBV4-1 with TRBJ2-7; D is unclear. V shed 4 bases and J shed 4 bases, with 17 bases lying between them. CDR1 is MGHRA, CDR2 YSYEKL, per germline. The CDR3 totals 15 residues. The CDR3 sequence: CASSPHDLRRYEQYF. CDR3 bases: TGCGCCAGCAGCCCCCACGACCTCCGGAGATACGAGCAGTACTTC.

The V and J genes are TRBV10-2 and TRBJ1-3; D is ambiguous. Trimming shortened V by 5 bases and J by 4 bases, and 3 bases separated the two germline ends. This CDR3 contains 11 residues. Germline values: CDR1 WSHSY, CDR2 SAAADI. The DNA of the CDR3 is TGCGCCAGCAGTTCGGGAAACACCATATATTTT. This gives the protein CASSSGNTIYF.

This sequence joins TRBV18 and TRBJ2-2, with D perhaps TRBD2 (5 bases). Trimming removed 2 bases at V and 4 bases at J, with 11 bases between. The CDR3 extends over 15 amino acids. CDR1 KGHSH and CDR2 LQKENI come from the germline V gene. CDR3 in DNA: TGTGCCAGCTCACCAGCTTCTAGCTTCACCGGGGAGCTGTTTTTT. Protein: CASSPASSFTGELFF.